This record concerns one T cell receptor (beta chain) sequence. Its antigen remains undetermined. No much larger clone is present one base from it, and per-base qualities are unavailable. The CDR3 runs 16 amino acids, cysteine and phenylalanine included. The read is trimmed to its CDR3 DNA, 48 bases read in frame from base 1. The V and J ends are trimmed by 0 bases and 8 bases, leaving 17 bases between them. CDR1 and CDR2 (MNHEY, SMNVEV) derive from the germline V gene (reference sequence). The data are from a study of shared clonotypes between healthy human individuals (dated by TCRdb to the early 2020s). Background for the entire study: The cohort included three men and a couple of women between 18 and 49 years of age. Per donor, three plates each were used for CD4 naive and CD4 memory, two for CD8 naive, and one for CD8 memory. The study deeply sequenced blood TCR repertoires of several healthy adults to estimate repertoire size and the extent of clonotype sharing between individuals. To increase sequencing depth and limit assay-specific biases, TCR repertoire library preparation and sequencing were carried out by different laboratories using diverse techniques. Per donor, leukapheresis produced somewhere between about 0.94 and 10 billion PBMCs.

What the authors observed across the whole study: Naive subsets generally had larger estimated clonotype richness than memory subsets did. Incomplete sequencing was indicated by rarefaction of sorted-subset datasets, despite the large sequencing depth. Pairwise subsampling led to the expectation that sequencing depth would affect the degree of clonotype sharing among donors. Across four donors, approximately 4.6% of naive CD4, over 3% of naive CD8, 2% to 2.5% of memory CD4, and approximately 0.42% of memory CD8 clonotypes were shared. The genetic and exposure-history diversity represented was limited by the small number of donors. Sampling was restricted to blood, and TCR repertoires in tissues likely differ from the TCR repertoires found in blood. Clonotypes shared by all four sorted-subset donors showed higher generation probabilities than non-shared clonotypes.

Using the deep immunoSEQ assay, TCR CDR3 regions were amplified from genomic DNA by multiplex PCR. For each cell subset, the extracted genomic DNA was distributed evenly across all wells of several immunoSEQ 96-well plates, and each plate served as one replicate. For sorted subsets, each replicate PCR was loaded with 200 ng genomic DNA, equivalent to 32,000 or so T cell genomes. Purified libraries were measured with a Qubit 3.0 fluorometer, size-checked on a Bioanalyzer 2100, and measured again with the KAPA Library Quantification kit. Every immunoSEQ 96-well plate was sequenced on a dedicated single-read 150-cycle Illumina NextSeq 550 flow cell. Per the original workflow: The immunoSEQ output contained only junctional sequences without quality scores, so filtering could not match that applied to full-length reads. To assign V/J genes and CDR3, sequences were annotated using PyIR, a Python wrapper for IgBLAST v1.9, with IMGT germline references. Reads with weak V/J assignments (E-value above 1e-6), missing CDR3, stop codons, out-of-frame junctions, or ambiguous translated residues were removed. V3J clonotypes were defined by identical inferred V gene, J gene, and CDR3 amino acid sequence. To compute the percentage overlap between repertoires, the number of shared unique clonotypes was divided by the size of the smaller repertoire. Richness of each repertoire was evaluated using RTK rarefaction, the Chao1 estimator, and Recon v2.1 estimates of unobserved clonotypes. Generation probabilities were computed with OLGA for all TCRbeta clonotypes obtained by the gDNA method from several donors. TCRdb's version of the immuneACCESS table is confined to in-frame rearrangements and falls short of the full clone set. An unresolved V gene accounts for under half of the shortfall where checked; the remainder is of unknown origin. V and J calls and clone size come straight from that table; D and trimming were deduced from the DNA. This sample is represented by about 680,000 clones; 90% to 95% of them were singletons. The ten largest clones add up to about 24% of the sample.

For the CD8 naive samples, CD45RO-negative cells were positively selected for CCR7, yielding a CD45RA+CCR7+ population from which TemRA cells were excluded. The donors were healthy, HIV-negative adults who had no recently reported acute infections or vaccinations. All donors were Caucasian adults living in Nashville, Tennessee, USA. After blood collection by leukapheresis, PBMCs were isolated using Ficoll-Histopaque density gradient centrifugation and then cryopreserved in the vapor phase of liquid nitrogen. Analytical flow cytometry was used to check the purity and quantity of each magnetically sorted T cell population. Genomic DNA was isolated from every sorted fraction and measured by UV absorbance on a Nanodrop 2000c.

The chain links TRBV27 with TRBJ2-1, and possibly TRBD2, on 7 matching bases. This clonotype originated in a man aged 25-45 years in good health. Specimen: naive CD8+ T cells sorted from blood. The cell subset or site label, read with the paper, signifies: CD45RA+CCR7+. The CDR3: CASSLSMGAGVYEQFF. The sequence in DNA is TGTGCCAGCAGTTTATCGATGGGGGCGGGAGTCTATGAGCAGTTCTTC.